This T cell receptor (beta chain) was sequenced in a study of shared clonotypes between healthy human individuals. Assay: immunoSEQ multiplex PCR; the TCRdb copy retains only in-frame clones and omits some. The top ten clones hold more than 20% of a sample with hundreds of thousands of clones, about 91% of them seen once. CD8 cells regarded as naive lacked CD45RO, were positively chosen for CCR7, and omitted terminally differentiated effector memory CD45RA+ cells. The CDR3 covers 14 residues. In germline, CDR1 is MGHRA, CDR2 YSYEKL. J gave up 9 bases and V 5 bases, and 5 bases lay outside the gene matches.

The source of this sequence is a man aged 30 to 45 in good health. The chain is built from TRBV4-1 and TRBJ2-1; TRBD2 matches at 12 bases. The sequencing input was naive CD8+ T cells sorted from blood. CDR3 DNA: TGCGCCAGCAGCGAGCGGACTAGCGGGACTGAGCAGTTCTTC. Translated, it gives CASSERTSGTEQFF.